The 30 T cell receptor beta chains reported below all come from one sample, sequenced in a study of blood T cell repertoires in COVID-19. This table comes from immunoSEQ multiplex PCR, and its TCRdb copy is limited to in-frame clones, with some not included. The table has 180,000 or so clones, around 79% seen once. Sequencing input: PBMCs or T cells enriched from blood (not recorded which). Receptors originate from a middle-aged man who had recovered from COVID-19.

This chain joins TRBV6-6 and TRBJ1-2; D might be TRBD1 (6 bases). The length of the CDR3 is 12 residues. CDR1 is MNHNY, CDR2 SVGAGI, per germline (reference sequence). Trimming cost V 5 bases and J 7 bases, with 11 bases left between them. CDR3 in DNA: TGTGCCAGCAGTCCACAGGGATCTGGCTACACCTTC. Amino acid sequence: CASSPQGSGYTF.

This clone came up once. V and J are TRBV2 and TRBJ2-5; D remains unclear. The CDR3 is 13 amino acids. Trimming left V 0 bases short and J 5 bases short, with 7 bases between. The germline V gene has CDR1 SNHLY and CDR2 FYNNEI. CDR3 bases: TGTGCCAGCAGTGAAGCCGTCCGGGAGACCCAGTACTTC. Its translation: CASSEAVRETQYF. The whole variable domain, remainder taken from reference TRBV2 and TRBJ2-5, is EPEVTQTPSHQVTQMGQEVILRCVPISNHLYFYWYRQILGQKVEFLVSFYNNEISEKSEIFDDQFSVERPDGSNFTLKIRSTKLEDSAMYFCASSEAVRETQYFGPGTRLLVL.

V is TRBV6-5 and J is TRBJ2-5; weak D call: TRBD2 (6 bases). With 6 bases removed from V and 4 bases from J, the gap between germline ends came to 15 bases. CDR1 and CDR2 from the germline V gene are MNHEY and SVGAGI. The CDR3 totals 14 residues. CDR3 loop: CASSERVGGETQYF. In nucleotides, the CDR3 is TGTGCCAGCAGCGAGAGGGTGGGGGGAGAGACCCAGTACTTC.

The chain combines TRBV24-1 with TRBJ2-7; 9 nucleotides align to TRBD2. Germline V gene lookup returns CDR1 KGHDR and CDR2 SFDVKD. The CDR3 has 16 residues. The V segment lost 9 bases and the J segment 0 bases; nucleotides outside the gene matches: 11. The CDR3 here is CATASRISGGSYEQYF. CDR3 coding DNA: TGTGCCACCGCCTCTCGAATTAGCGGGGGCTCCTACGAGCAGTACTTC.

J is TRBJ1-1 and V is TRBV7-8; 8 bases are shared with TRBD1. The CDR3 is 15 amino acids. In germline, CDR1 is SGHVS, CDR2 FQNEAQ. V shed 5 bases and J 5 bases; nucleotides not matched to a gene: 10. CDR3 amino acids: CASSPATGVKTEAFF. DNA for the CDR3: TGTGCCAGCAGCCCGGCGACAGGGGTTAAGACTGAAGCTTTCTTT.

This clone was detected only a few times. The genes are TRBV7-9 and TRBJ2-5; TRBD2 matches 8 bases. The CDR3 is 15 residues long. V dropped 5 bases and J dropped 1; count of bases not matched to a gene: 6. Germline loops: CDR1 SEHNR, CDR2 FQNEAQ (reference sequence). The CDR3 DNA follows: TGTGCCAGCAGCCCTGCGGCGGGGGGCCAAGAGACCCAGTACTTC. Encoded protein: CASSPAAGGQETQYF.

The chain links TRBV28 to TRBJ2-7; D possibly corresponds to TRBD1 (6 bases). This CDR3 is built from 13 residues. The V and J ends lost 7 bases and 1 base respectively, with 11 bases between them. Looked up from germline, CDR1 is MDHEN and CDR2 is SYDVKM. CDR3 sequence (DNA): TGTGCCAGCATCGGACAGCCTTCCTACGAGCAGTACTTC. This sequence encodes CASIGQPSYEQYF.

Written as DNA, the CDR3 is TGTGCCAGCAGCTTTCAGAAAATAGGGACAGAAAATTCACCCCTCCACTTT. This gives the protein CASSFQKIGTENSPLHF. V and J are TRBV7-2 and TRBJ1-6, with 7 bases aligning to TRBD1. The CDR3 loop spans 17 amino acids. After removal of 3 bases from V and 7 bases from J, the junction contained 12 bases not matched to a gene. Germline values: CDR1 SGHTA, CDR2 FQGNSA.

Here the CDR3 DNA reads TGTGCCAGCAGCTCAACCGGGACAGGGAATTCACCCCTCCACTTT. Its translation is CASSSTGTGNSPLHF. The V call is TRBV13, the J call TRBJ1-6; the match to TRBD1 covers 9 bases. Germline CDR1 PRHDT, CDR2 FYEKMQ (reference sequence). Unmatched junction bases numbered 5, after V lost 4 bases and J lost 7 bases. The length of the CDR3 is 15 residues.

The chain has TRBV5-5 and TRBJ2-2; a weak D match, TRBD2 (6 bases). V was cut by 0 bases and J by 5 bases, with 20 bases left in between. Germline values: CDR1 SGHKS, CDR2 YYEKEE (reference sequence). This CDR3 comprises 18 residues. CDR3 amino acids: CASSLEPLRRGFTGELFF. The CDR3 DNA reads as TGTGCCAGCAGCTTGGAGCCTCTAAGGCGGGGCTTTACCGGGGAGCTGTTTTTT.

The chain is built from TRBV7-8 and TRBJ1-4, with D perhaps TRBD1 (5 bases). Germline lookup yields CDR1 SGHVS and CDR2 FQNEAQ. CDR3 length: 14 residues. Trimming left V 1 base short and J 8 bases short, with 11 bases between. The CDR3 nucleotides read TGTGCCAGCAGCTTAGGGGGGGGAAAAGAAAAACTGTTTTTT. Protein sequence: CASSLGGGKEKLFF.

The chain recombines TRBV28 with TRBJ2-7, with D uncertain. Germline assignment: CDR1 MDHEN and CDR2 SYDVKM. The CDR3 is 13 amino acids. V shed 8 bases and J shed 2 bases, with 13 bases lying between them. The CDR3, as DNA: TGTGCCAGCTGCCTGACAATTACCTACGAGCAGTACTTC. Encoded protein: CASCLTITYEQYF.

The chain joins TRBV18 to TRBJ1-6; 7 bases fit TRBD1. V lost 1 base and J lost 5; bases outside the gene matches: 8. From germline, CDR1 is KGHSH and CDR2 LQKENI. This CDR3 is 17 amino acids long. CDR3 residues: CASSPLVQGPNNSPLHF. The CDR3 DNA follows: TGTGCCAGCTCACCACTTGTACAGGGGCCAAATAATTCACCCCTCCACTTT. Drawing the rest from reference TRBV18 and TRBJ1-6, the complete variable domain is NAGVMQNPRHLVRRRGQEARLRCSPMKGHSHVYWYRQLPEEGLKFMVYLQKENIIDESGMPKERFSAEFPKEGPSILRIQQVVRGDSAAYFCASSPLVQGPNNSPLHFGNGTRLTVT.

The rearrangement uses TRBV5-4 and TRBJ2-1; D might be TRBD1 (7 bases). In germline, CDR1 is SGHNT, CDR2 YYREEE (reference sequence). The ends were cut back, 2 bases at V and 4 bases at J, with 13 bases in the middle. This CDR3 is built from 15 residues. The CDR3 reads CASSLQGRPYNEQFF. CDR3 in DNA: TGTGCCAGCAGCTTACAGGGGAGGCCATACAATGAGCAGTTCTTC.

This chain uses TRBV2 with TRBJ1-3; the match to TRBD1 covers 9 bases. CDR1 and CDR2 from the germline V gene are SNHLY and FYNNEI. This CDR3 is 16 amino acids long. Unmatched junction bases numbered 9, after V lost 7 bases and J lost 2 bases. The CDR3, as DNA: TGTGCCAGCATAAGCCAACAGGGGGCTCCTGGAAACACCATATATTTT. It codes for CASISQQGAPGNTIYF.

V and J are TRBV27 and TRBJ1-2; TRBD1 agrees at 10 bases. V gave up 2 bases and J gave up 4 bases; unmatched junction bases: 4. The CDR3 totals 15 residues. The germline V gene has CDR1 MNHEY and CDR2 SMNVEV (reference sequence). The CDR3 reads CASSLAWTGGYGYTF. CDR3 in DNA: TGTGCCAGCAGTTTAGCCTGGACAGGGGGCTATGGCTACACCTTC.

This chain links TRBV7-6 with TRBJ2-3, with 8 positions matching TRBD2. CDR3 size: 17 residues. V shed 5 bases and J 4 bases; nucleotides not matched to a gene: 14. Germline-derived CDR1 and CDR2 are SGHVS and FNYEAQ. CDR3 nucleotides: TGTGCCAGCAGCCGCAAGGTAGTTGGTAGCGGGGCAGATACGCAGTATTTT. Translating it yields CASSRKVVGSGADTQYF.

This clone was seen just once. This chain joins TRBV28 and TRBJ2-2, with a weak D call TRBD1 (5 bases). Trimming cost V 4 bases and J 2 bases, with 14 bases left between them. Germline lookup yields CDR1 MDHEN and CDR2 SYDVKM. The CDR3 loop spans 16 amino acids. CDR3 nucleotide sequence: TGTGCCAGCAGTTATCCAGACAGTACAAACACCGGGGAGCTGTTTTTT. The encoded protein is CASSYPDSTNTGELFF.

The chain links TRBV5-1 to TRBJ1-1; D call uncertain. Germline lookup yields CDR1 SGHRS and CDR2 YFSETQ. V lost 4 bases and J 7 bases, leaving 14 bases between the germline ends. The CDR3 contains 13 residues. The CDR3 DNA is TGCGCCAGCAGCCAACGGGCCGAGGGTGAAGCTTTCTTT. This codes for CASSQRAEGEAFF.

In DNA, the CDR3 is TGTGCCAGCAGCCAGACTAGCGAGGGAGATACGCAGTATTTT. Translating it yields CASSQTSEGDTQYF. The chain combines TRBV14 with TRBJ2-3, with 8 positions matching TRBD2. The CDR3 length is 14 residues. CDR1 is SGHDN and CDR2 is FVKESK in the germline V gene. The ends lost 3 bases at V and 5 bases at J; junction bases unmatched: 4.

The genes are TRBV7-9 and TRBJ1-2; D not resolved. The CDR3 totals 13 residues. V lost 3 bases to trimming and J lost 7 bases, with 12 bases between them. CDR1 is SEHNR, CDR2 FQNEAQ, per germline (reference sequence). The chain's CDR3 is CASSFDEQSGYTF. Here the CDR3 DNA reads TGTGCCAGCAGCTTTGATGAACAGTCTGGCTACACCTTC.

This clone appeared a few times. This chain links TRBV7-9 with TRBJ2-7, with unresolved D. V lost 1 base and J 0 bases, leaving 7 bases between the germline ends. The CDR3 has 14 residues. CDR1 is SEHNR and CDR2 is FQNEAQ in the germline V gene (reference sequence). The DNA for the CDR3 is TGTGCCAGCAGCTTAGTGTCGGTCTCCTACGAGCAGTACTTC. Translating it yields CASSLVSVSYEQYF.

The chain employs TRBV24-1 and TRBJ1-2; D not certain. The CDR3 is made up of 13 amino acids. Trimming pared 3 bases from V and 4 bases from J, leaving 8 bases between. Germline CDR1 KGHDR, CDR2 SFDVKD. CDR3 in DNA: TGTGCCACCAGTGATAGGGAGGGCTATGGCTACACCTTC. Residues: CATSDREGYGYTF.

J is TRBJ2-7 and V is TRBV24-1, with 8 bases aligning to TRBD1. V lost 0 bases, J lost 6 bases, and 9 bases stayed unmatched. Germline V gives CDR1 KGHDR, CDR2 SFDVKD. The CDR3 sequence is 16 residues long. CDR3 sequence: CATSDLAGQGTGEQYF. CDR3 sequence (DNA): TGTGCCACCAGTGATTTGGCTGGACAGGGAACGGGCGAGCAGTACTTC.

V is TRBV19 and J is TRBJ1-1, with TRBD1 as a possible D gene (5 bases). This CDR3 region has 15 residues. V lost 6 bases, J lost 7 bases, and 21 bases lay in between. Germline V gene data show CDR1 as LNHDA and CDR2 as SQIVND (reference sequence). The CDR3 coding sequence is TGTGCCAGTAGACGGGGGATTTCGGCATCTCTTGAAGCTTTCTTT. Residues: CASRRGISASLEAFF.

V usage is TRBV18 and J usage is TRBJ2-7; TRBD1 matches 10 bases. V lost 4 bases to trimming and J lost 6 bases; unmatched junction nucleotides: 6. There are 14 residues in the CDR3. Germline V CDR1 and CDR2: KGHSH, LQKENI. The CDR3 nucleotides read TGTGCCAGCTCACGACGGGACAGGGGTTCCGAGCAGTACTTC. It encodes CASSRRDRGSEQYF.

V and J are TRBV27 and TRBJ1-5; D not resolved. Germline lookup yields CDR1 MNHEY and CDR2 SMNVEV (reference sequence). Trimming shortened V by 6 bases and J by 0 bases, and 12 bases separated the two germline ends. The CDR3 consists of 15 residues. The CDR3 here is CASRNRTYSNQPQHF. Here the CDR3 DNA reads TGTGCCAGCAGGAACAGAACCTATAGCAATCAGCCCCAGCATTTT.

This rearrangement joins TRBV7-2 to TRBJ2-3; tentative D call: TRBD2 (6 bases). Germline lookup yields CDR1 SGHTA and CDR2 FQGNSA. V dropped 3 bases and J dropped 3 bases, with 13 bases sitting between them. The CDR3 consists of 15 residues. CDR3: CASSLSGGRTDTQYF. DNA of the CDR3: TGTGCCAGCAGCTTGTCTGGGGGGAGGACAGATACGCAGTATTTT.

This clone showed up just once. The chain joins TRBV7-2 to TRBJ2-5, with a weak D call TRBD2 (6 bases). Germline assignment: CDR1 SGHTA and CDR2 FQGNSA. Deletions cut 4 bases from V and 1 base from J, with 13 bases between. The CDR3 is 15 amino acids. CDR3 loop: CASSSTPGLQETQYF. CDR3 in DNA: TGTGCCAGCAGCTCGACCCCGGGACTCCAAGAGACCCAGTACTTC.

This rearrangement joins TRBV10-1 to TRBJ2-3; a weak D match, TRBD1 (5 bases). Trimming cost V 1 base and J 2 bases, with 7 bases left between them. Germline CDR1 WNHNN, CDR2 SYGVQD (reference sequence). The CDR3 runs to 14 residues. CDR3 sequence: CASSELQDTDTQYF. The CDR3 DNA reads TGCGCCAGCAGTGAGTTACAGGACACAGATACGCAGTATTTT.